This T cell receptor (beta chain) was identified in a study of blood T cell repertoires in COVID-19 (dated by TCRdb to the early 2020s). General notes on the study: Samples from collaborators originated in the United States, Italy and Spain and spanned both the acute and convalescent phases of COVID-19. A freely available public database, intended as a resource for researchers studying the immune response to SARS-CoV-2, is where the repertoires were released. The prospective study material was composed of cDNA or gDNA derived from T cells, B-cell-depleted T cells, or PBMCs. HLA class I and class II types, where available, came from metadata supplied by the sample provider rather than from assay-based typing. The sample metadata nearly always contained a de-identified subject ID, COVID-19 status, age in years and sex. Samples were obtained from the ongoing ImmuneRACE study (first 160 participants) and from about 1,300 subjects provided by 6 global collaborators. Deeply sampled blood TCRbeta repertoires from subjects exposed to, actively infected with, or recovered from COVID-19 were included in the dataset.

TCRbeta CDR3 regions were amplified from genomic DNA by means of the immunoSEQ Assay, a bias-controlled multiplex PCR. On the study's bioinformatics: Nucleated cell counts per sample were estimated from amplification of reference gene primers within the assay. To quantify the absolute abundance of each unique TCRbeta CDR3 rearrangement, sequence reads were collapsed and filtered. For each sample, productive Simpson clonality was calculated as the square root of Simpson's diversity index across productive rearrangements. As stored in TCRdb, this immuneACCESS dataset retains in-frame rearrangements with V and J assigned. A fraction of the clones does not appear; measured against another copy, unresolved V genes explain less than half of the discrepancy, and the remainder lacks a known reason. From that table come the V and J calls and clone size; the DNA was used to work out D and trimming. The sample table records approximately 300,000 clones; roughly 90% of these occur just once. The biggest ten clones account for roughly 4% of the sample.

Whole blood was collected in K2EDTA tubes by collaborating institutions according to the institutions' own protocols. For TCRbeta analysis, collaborators shipped samples as frozen whole blood, isolated PBMCs, or DNA extracted from either of those sample types. V is shortened by 3 bases, J by 0 bases, and the region joining them spans 10 bases. CDR1 and CDR2 were assigned from the germline V gene as MNHEY and SVGEGT. From its cysteine to its phenylalanine, the CDR3 spans 15 amino acids. The read is trimmed to its CDR3 DNA, 45 bases read in frame from base 1. About this clone: Its antigen is currently not known. It has no much larger one-base neighbor in the sample; base qualities were not kept.

Summary of the overall study and its limitations: Clinical and demographic metadata were provided uncurated, with the amount varying by source and participant.

The clonotype originates from a woman aged 45-65 years with active or convalescent COVID-19. Input material: peripheral blood. This chain joins TRBV6-2 or TRBV6-3 to TRBJ2-3; the D gene assignment is ambiguous. The nucleotides are TGTGCCAGCAGTTATACTCCAACTAGCACAGATACGCAGTATTTT. It translates to CASSYTPTSTDTQYF.